The T cell receptor beta chain described here comes from a study of cytomegalovirus exposure and HLA in healthy donors. The wider study: The approximately 120 million unique TCR beta sequences, from around 200 million T cells, were found by an earlier analysis.

The PCR employed 60 Vbeta primers together with 13 Jbeta primers. Clones were sequenced by immunoSEQ multiplex PCR, and TCRdb holds only the in-frame ones, with some missing. This repertoire shows roughly 120,000 clones, over 8% found once; its top ten account for 4.5% to 7%. The sample holds a few counts of this clone. What it recognizes is unknown. General study results and limits: In a later analysis, specific HLA alleles were associated with under 20,000 TCR beta sequences at a 0.05 false discovery rate. Later analysis suggested links between common viral pathogens and several top significant clusters. When a later analysis was performed, an Asian-associated ancestry cluster reportedly had fewer N-insertions than the roughly 700-donor mean.

Sequencing was done on a sample of PBMCs. This receptor was identified in a man aged 40-49 years in good health and CMV-seronegative.

For the CDR3, the DNA is TGTGCCAGCAGGGCAGGGTCCGAGACCCAGTACTTC. As protein: CASRAGSETQYF. This chain links TRBV2 with TRBJ2-5; possible D gene TRBD1, 5 bases. There are 12 residues in the CDR3. Trimming pared 6 bases from V and 5 bases from J, leaving 10 bases between. CDR1 is SNHLY and CDR2 is FYNNEI in the germline V gene.